This TCR beta chain was profiled in a study of blood T cell repertoires in COVID-19. Study as a whole: Donors in the United States, Italy and Spain gave samples during acute or convalescent COVID-19. T cells, B-cell-depleted T cells, or PBMCs supplied cDNA or gDNA.

After removal of 3 bases from V and 5 bases from J, the junction contained 13 bases not matched to a gene. Germline CDR1 and CDR2: SGHNT and YYREEE (reference sequence). The CDR3 spans 16 residues. How the authors handled the data: Nucleated cell counts were estimated from reference gene primer amplification. The repertoire was sequenced with immunoSEQ multiplex PCR; TCRdb's copy has only in-frame clones and lacks some. Clone size and V and J calls were adopted from that table, with D and trimming inferred from the DNA. The sample has roughly 200,000 clones; around 90% are singletons. The TCR originated in a middle-aged man with acute or convalescent COVID-19. Sequencing was performed on peripheral blood. This chain links TRBV5-4 with TRBJ2-5, with TRBD2 matching 7 bases. CDR3 in DNA: TGTGCCAGCAGCTCGGTAGGACTAGAGGGTTCGGAGACCCAGTACTTC. It is translated as CASSSVGLEGSETQYF.